This TCR beta chain was sequenced during a study of control samples from healthy donors and cancer patients. This CDR3 contains 16 residues. The germline CDR1 and CDR2 sequences are SGHRS and YFSETQ. V shed 7 bases and J shed 4 bases, with 22 bases lying between them. The table came from immunoSEQ multiplex PCR; TCRdb's copy has only in-frame clones and leaves some out. The sample lists over 150,000 clones; just under 95% were seen once. Material for sequencing was blood. The source of this sequence is a man aged 18 to 35 in good health. The chain is built from TRBV5-1 and TRBJ2-3, with D perhaps TRBD2 (6 bases). Here the CDR3 DNA reads TGCGCCAGCTCGACCTCCCCCGGGGGTGGGTCAGATACGCAGTATTTT. Its translation: CASSTSPGGGSDTQYF.